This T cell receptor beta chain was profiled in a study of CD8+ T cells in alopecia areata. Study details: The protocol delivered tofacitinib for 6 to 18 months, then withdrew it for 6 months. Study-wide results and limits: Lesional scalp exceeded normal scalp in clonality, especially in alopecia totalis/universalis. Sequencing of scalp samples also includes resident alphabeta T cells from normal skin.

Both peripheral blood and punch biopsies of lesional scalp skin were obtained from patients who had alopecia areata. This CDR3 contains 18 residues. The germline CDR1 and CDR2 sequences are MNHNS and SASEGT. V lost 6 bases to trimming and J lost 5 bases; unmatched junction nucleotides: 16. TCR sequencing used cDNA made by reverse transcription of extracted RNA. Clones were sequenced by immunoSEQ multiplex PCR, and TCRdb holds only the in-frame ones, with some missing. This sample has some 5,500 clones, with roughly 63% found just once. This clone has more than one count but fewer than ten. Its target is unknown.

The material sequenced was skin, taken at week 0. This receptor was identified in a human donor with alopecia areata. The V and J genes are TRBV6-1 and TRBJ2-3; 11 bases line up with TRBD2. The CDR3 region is CASSETSGGSSRRDTQYF. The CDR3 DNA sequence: TGTGCCAGCAGCGAAACTAGCGGGGGATCGAGCCGTAGAGATACGCAGTATTTT.